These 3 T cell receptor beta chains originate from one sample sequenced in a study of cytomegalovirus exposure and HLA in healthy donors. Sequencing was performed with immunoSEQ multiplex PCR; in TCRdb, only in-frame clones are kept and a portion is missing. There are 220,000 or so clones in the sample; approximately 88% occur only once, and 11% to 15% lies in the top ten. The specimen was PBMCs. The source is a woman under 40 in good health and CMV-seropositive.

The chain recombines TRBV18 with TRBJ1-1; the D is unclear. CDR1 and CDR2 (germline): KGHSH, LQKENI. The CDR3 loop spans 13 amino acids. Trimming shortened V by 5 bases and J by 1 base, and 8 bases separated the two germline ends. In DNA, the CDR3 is TGTGCCAGCTCAAGGGAGGGGAACACTGAAGCTTTCTTT. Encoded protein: CASSREGNTEAFF.

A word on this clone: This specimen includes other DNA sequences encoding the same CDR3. The CDR3 region has the DNA TGTGCCAGCAGTTACTCGCGGGACTCCTACGAGCAGTACTTC. It encodes CASSYSRDSYEQYF. The J gene is TRBJ2-7, the V gene TRBV6-5; TRBD2 might be the D (6 bases). The CDR3 covers 14 residues. Looked up from germline, CDR1 is MNHEY and CDR2 is SVGAGI. V lost 0 bases and J 0 bases, leaving 6 bases between the germline ends.

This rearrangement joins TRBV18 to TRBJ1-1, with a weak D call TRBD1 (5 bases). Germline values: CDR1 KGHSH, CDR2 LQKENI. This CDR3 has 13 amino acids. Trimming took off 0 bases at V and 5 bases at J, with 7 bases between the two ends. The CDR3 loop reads CASSPPGGTEAFF. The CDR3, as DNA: TGTGCCAGCTCACCACCCGGGGGTACTGAAGCTTTCTTT.